Below, 3 T cell receptor beta chains from the same sample are listed, as sequenced in a study of cytomegalovirus exposure and HLA in healthy donors listed by TCRdb under 2017. Library method: the immunoSEQ multiplex PCR assay. The multiplex PCR relied on a mix of 60 forward primers for TCR Vbeta segments and 13 reverse primers for TCR Jbeta segments. TCRdb took this table from immuneACCESS and kept in-frame rearrangements with V and J called. Such tables lack part of the clones; where checked against another copy, unresolved V genes explain under half of the gap, and the rest is unexplained. Present in this sample are 130,000 or so clones, around 79% of which were seen just once. The ten largest clones represent around 1.5% of the sample. Sequenced input: PBMCs. These receptors originate from a woman aged 18-29 years in good health and CMV-seronegative.

The genes are TRBV5-8 and TRBJ2-7; possible D gene TRBD1, 6 bases. The V gene's germline CDR1 is SGHTS and CDR2 YDEGEE. V was cut by 3 bases and J by 0 bases, with 7 bases left in between. The CDR3 is made up of 13 amino acids. The CDR3 reads CASSSDSSYEQYF. The CDR3 bases are TGTGCCAGCAGCTCGGACAGCTCCTACGAGCAGTACTTC.

The rearrangement links TRBV15 to TRBJ2-7; TRBD2 might be the D (5 bases). CDR3 length equals 16 residues. Trimming took 0 bases from V and 4 from J, leaving 16 bases between them. The germline gives CDR1 LNHNV, CDR2 YYDKDF (reference sequence). As DNA, the CDR3 is TGTGCCACCAGCAGAGATCGGGAACCCCCGCAATACGAGCAGTACTTC. The encoded protein is CATSRDREPPQYEQYF.

The V call is TRBV5-1, the J call TRBJ2-7; 13 nucleotides line up with TRBD2. The CDR3 loop spans 17 amino acids. Germline CDR1 is SGHRS and CDR2 is YFSETQ. V lost 4 bases and J lost 5; bases outside the gene matches: 12. The CDR3 sequence is CASSPGVLAGGPHEQYF. CDR3 coding DNA: TGCGCCAGCAGCCCCGGGGTACTAGCGGGAGGGCCACACGAGCAGTACTTC. Supplemented by reference TRBV5-1 and TRBJ2-7, the full variable domain reads KAGVTQTPRYLIKTRGQQVTLSCSPISGHRSVSWYQQTPGQGLQFLFEYFSETQRNKGNFPGRFSGRQFSNSRSEMNVSTLELGDSALYLCASSPGVLAGGPHEQYFGPGTRLTVT.